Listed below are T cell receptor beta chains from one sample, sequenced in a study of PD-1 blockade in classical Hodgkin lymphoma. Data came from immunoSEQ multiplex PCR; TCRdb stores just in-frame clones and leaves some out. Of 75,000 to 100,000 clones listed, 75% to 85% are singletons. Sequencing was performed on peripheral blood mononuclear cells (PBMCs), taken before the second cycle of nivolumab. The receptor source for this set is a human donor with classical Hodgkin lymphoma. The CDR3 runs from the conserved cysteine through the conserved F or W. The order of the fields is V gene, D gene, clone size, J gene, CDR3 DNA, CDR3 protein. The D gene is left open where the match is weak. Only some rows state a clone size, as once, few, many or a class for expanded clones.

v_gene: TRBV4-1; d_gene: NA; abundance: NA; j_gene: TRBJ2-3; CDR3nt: TGCGCCAGCAGCCTCCCGGGGTATGCGCAGTATTTT; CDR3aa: CASSLPGYAQYF
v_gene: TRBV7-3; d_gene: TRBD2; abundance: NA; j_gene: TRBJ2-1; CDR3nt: TGTGCCAGCAGCCCCATGGGGACTAGCGGGAGTAATGAGCAGTTCTTC; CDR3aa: CASSPMGTSGSNEQFF
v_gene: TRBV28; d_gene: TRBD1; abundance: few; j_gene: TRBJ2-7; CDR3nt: TGTGCCAGCAGTTATCAGGACAGGGTTGCCTACGAGCAGTACTTC; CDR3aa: CASSYQDRVAYEQYF
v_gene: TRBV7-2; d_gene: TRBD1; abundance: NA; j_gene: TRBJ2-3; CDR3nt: TGTGCCAGCGAAAATGAGGGGGCCAGCACAGATACGCAGTATTTT; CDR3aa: CASENEGASTDTQYF
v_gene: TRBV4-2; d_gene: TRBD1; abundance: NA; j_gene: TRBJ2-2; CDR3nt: TGTGCCAGCAGCCAGGAAGACAGGGACACCGGGGAGCTGTTTTTT; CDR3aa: CASSQEDRDTGELFF
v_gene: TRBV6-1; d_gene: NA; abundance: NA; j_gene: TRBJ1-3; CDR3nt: TGTGCCAGCAGTGAGGGGTGGGGCTCTGGAAACACCATATATTTT; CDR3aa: CASSEGWGSGNTIYF
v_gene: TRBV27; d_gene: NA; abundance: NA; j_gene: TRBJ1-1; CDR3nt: TGTGCCAGCAGTTATAACGAAGCTTTCTTT; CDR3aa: CASSYNEAFF
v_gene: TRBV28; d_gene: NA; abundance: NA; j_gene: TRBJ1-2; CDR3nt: TGTGCCAGCAGCCCTGTCCACGGCGGCGTGGGTGGCTACACCTTC; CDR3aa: CASSPVHGGVGGYTF
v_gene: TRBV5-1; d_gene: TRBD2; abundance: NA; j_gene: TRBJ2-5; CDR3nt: TGCGCCAGCAGCGGCGAGGGACTAGCGACTCAAGAGACCCAGTACTTC; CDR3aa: CASSGEGLATQETQYF
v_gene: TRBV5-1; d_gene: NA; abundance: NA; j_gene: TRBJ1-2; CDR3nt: TGCGCCAGCAGCTTGGACACCGCGGCCAGCTACACCTTC; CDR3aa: CASSLDTAASYTF
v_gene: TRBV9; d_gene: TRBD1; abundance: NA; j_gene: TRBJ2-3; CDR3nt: TGTGCCAGCAGCGTCACTGTGGGGACAGGGAGATTCCAACGGGGCACAGATACGCAGTATTTT; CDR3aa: CASSVTVGTGRFQRGTDTQYF
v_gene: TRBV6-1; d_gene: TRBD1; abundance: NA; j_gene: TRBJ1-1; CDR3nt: TGTGCCAGCAGAAGGACAGGTATATCGAACACTGAAGCTTTCTTT; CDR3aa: CASRRTGISNTEAFF
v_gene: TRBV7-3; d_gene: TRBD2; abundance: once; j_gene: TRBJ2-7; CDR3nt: TGTGCCAGCAGCCAAGCCGCGGGAGGCCCCTACGAGCAGTACTTC; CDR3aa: CASSQAAGGPYEQYF
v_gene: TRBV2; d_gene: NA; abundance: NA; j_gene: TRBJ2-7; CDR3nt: TGTGCCAGCAGACAGGGCTACGAGCAGTACTTC; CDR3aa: CASRQGYEQYF
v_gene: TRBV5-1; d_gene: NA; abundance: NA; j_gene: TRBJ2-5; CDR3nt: TGCGCCAGCAGCTTGGCCGGGGCAGACCCGGGGACCCAGTACTTC; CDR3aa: CASSLAGADPGTQYF
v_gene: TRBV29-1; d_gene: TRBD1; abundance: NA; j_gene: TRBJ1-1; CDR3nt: TGCAGCGTTGAAGATTGGGACAGGGGAGCCAAAGCTTTCTTT; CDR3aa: CSVEDWDRGAKAFF
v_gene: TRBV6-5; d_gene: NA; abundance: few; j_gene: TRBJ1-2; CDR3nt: TGTGCCAGCAGTTACGTGGGCAGCGGCTACACCTTC; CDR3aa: CASSYVGSGYTF
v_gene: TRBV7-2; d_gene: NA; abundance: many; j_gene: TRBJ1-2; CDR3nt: TGTGCCAGCAGCCAGGACGGGTATGGCTACACCTTC; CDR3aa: CASSQDGYGYTF
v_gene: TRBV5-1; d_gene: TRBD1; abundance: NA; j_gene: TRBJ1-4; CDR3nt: TGCGCCAGCAGGGGACAGGGGGGAGGCGAAAAACTGTTTTTT; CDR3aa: CASRGQGGGEKLFF
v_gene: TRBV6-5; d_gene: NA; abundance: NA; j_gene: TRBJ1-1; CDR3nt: TGTGCCAGCCAGGGTGACACTGAAGCTTTCTTT; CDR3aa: CASQGDTEAFF
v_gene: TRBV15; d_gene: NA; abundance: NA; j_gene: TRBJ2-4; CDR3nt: TGTGCCACCAGCAGAGATTCTGGCGGCAGGGGAGACATTCAGTACTTC; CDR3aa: CATSRDSGGRGDIQYF
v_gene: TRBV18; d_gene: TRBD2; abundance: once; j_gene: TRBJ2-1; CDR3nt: TGTGCCAGCTCAAGGCAACCAGCGGGAGTAGAGGAGCAGTTCTTC; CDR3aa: CASSRQPAGVEEQFF
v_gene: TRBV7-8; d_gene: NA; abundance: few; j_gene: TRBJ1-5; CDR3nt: TGTGCCAGCAGCCCGGGGTTGGGCAATCAGCCCCAGCATTTT; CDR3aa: CASSPGLGNQPQHF
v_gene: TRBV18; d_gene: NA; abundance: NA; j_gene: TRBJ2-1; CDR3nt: TGTGCCAGCTCCTTTCGGGAGAATGAGCAGTTCTTC; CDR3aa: CASSFRENEQFF
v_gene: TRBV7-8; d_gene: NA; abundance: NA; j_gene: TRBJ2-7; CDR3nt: TGTGCCAGCAGCTCCACAGCGGTTCTATTTGGTGAGCAGTACTTC; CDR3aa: CASSSTAVLFGEQYF
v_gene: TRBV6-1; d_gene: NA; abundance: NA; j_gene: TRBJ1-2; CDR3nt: TGTGCCAGCTCTTTGACTTTAAACTATGGCTACACCTTC; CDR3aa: CASSLTLNYGYTF
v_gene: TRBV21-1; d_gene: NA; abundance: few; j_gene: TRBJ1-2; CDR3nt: TGTGCCAGCAGATGGGCAGGAGAACCCAGAAACTATGGCTACACCTTC; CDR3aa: CASRWAGEPRNYGYTF
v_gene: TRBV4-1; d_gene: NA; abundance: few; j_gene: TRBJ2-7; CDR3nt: TGCGCCAGCAGCCAAGTACTCGGGGTTTACTACGAGCAGTACTTC; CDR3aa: CASSQVLGVYYEQYF
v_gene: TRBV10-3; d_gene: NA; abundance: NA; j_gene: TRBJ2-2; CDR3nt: TGTGCCATCAGCTCCGGGACCGGGGAGCTGTTTTTT; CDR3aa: CAISSGTGELFF
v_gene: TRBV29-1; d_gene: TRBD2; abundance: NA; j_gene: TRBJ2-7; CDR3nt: TGCAGCGTTTTTGGACCGGCAATAGCGGGAGCCTACGAGCAGTACTTC; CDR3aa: CSVFGPAIAGAYEQYF
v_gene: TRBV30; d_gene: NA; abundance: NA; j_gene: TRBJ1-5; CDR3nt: TGTGCCTGGAGTATGACAGGTACAGTGAGGCAGCCCCAGCATTTT; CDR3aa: CAWSMTGTVRQPQHF
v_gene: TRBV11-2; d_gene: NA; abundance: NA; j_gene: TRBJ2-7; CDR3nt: TGTGCCAGCAGCTTAGTTATGGTCGGGGACACTTCCTACGAGCAGTACTTC; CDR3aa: CASSLVMVGDTSYEQYF
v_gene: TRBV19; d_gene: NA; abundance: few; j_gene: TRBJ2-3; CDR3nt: TGTGCCAGTAGTATCGTAAAGGCGTCAGCCGATACGCAGTATTTT; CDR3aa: CASSIVKASADTQYF
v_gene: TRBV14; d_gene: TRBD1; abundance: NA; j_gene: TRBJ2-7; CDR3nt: TGTGCCAGCAGCCAGGACCGGGACAGCGAGCAGTACTTC; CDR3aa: CASSQDRDSEQYF
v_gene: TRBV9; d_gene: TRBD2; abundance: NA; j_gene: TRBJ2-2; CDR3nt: TGTGCCAGCAGCGTAGTGCGGGGGGCCGTTACCGGGGAGCTGTTTTTT; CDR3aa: CASSVVRGAVTGELFF
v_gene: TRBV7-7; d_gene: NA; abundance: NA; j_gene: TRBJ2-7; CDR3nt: TGTGCCAGCAGCTTAGGTTTTAGGGGACCCTACGAGCAGTACTTC; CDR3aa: CASSLGFRGPYEQYF
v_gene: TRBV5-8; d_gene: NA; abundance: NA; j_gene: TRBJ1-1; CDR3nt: TGTGCCAGCAGCTTGTTTCAGCTTGGGGAAGCTTTCTTT; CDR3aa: CASSLFQLGEAFF
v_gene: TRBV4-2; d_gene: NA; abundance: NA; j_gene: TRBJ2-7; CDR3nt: TGTGCCAGCAGCCAGATCCGCTCCTACGAGCAGTACTTC; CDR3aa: CASSQIRSYEQYF
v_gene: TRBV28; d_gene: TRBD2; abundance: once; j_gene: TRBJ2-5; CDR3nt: TGTGCCAGCAGTTTTGGGACTAGCGGTCAAGAGACCCAGTACTTC; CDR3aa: CASSFGTSGQETQYF
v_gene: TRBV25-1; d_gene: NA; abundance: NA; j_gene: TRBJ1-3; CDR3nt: TGTGCCAGCAGTGAATCGGGGCAGGGGTATGGAAACACCATATATTTT; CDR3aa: CASSESGQGYGNTIYF
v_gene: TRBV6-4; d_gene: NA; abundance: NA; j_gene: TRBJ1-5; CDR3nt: TGTGCCAGCAGTCGGTGGGCCAACAATCAGCCCCAGCATTTT; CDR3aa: CASSRWANNQPQHF
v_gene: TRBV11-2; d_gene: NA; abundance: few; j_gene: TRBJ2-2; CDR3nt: TGTGCCAGCAGCTTGGCGGGGGAGCTGTTTTTT; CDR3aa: CASSLAGELFF
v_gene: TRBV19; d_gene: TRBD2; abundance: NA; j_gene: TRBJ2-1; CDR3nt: TGTGCCAGTAGTATAGGTCGGGGGGACGAGCAGTTCTTC; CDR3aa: CASSIGRGDEQFF
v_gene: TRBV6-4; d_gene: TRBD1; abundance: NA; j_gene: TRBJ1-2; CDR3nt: TGTGCCAGCAGTGAAACAGGGGGATTAGGCTACACCTTC; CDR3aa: CASSETGGLGYTF
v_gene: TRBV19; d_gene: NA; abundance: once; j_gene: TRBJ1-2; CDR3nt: TGTGCCAGTAGCGACTTATGGGGAGGGCCAGAGGGCTACACCTTC; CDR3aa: CASSDLWGGPEGYTF
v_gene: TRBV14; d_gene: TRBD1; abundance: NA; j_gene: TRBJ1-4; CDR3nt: TGTGCCAGCAGCCAAGGAACAGGGGGTTCAAGTTATGAAAAACTGTTTTTT; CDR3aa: CASSQGTGGSSYEKLFF
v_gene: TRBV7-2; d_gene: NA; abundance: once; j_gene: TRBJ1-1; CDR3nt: TGTGCCAGCAGCTTAGCCCCCCTCGGGGGGTGGGGAACGAACACTGAAGCTTTCTTT; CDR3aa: CASSLAPLGGWGTNTEAFF